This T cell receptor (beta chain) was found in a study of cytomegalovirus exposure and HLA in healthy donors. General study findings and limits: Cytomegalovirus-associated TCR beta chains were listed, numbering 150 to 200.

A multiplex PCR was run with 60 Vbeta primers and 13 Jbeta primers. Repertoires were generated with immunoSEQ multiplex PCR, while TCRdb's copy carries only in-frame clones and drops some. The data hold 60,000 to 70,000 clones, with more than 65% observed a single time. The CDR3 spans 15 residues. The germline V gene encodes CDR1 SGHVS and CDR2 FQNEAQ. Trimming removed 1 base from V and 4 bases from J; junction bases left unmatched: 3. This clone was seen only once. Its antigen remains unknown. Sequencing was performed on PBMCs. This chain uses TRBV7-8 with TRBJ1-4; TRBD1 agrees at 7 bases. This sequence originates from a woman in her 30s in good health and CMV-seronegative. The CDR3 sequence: CASSLDQGGNEKLFF. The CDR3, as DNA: TGTGCCAGCAGCTTAGATCAGGGGGGTAATGAAAAACTGTTTTTT.